Following are 32 T cell receptor beta chains from one sample sequenced in a study of identical twins (dated by TCRdb to the mid-2010s). Libraries were prepared through 5' RACE. These reads were obtained on an Illumina HiSeq 2000. The public reads were reanalyzed by TCRdb: fastp trimming at Q25, MiXCR alignment, in-frame beta chains only. Rows matching on CDR3 protein sequence are summarized as one entry with the most common DNA and genes. The sample table holds approximately 550,000 distinct CDR3 sequences, of which about 22% were seen once. 0.48% of the sample rests with the top ten. This same sample was also taken into another study, of yellow fever vaccine responses in identical twins.

What was sequenced was CD4+ T cells sorted from blood. Source of these receptors: a young woman in good health.

This clonotype has a handful of counts. This chain uses TRBV5-1 with TRBJ1-1, with D maybe TRBD1 (5 bases). CDR3 length: 16 residues. CDR1 is SGHRS and CDR2 is YFSETQ in the germline V gene. V was pared by 1 base and J by 1 base, with 14 bases between. The CDR3 DNA is TGCGCCAGCAGCTTGAATCCAGTCGGGGGGAACACTGAAGCTTTCTTT. Amino acid sequence: CASSLNPVGGNTEAFF. Supplemented by reference TRBV5-1 and TRBJ1-1, the full variable domain reads KAGVTQTPRYLIKTRGQQVTLSCSPISGHRSVSWYQQTPGQGLQFLFEYFSETQRNKGNFPGRFSGRQFSNSRSEMNVSTLELGDSALYLCASSLNPVGGNTEAFFGQGTRLTVV.

The chain has TRBV20-1 and TRBJ2-7; 16 bases fit TRBD2. The CDR3 loop spans 16 amino acids. Trimming removed 6 bases from V and 2 bases from J; junction bases left unmatched: 7. CDR1 is DFQATT, CDR2 SNEGSKA, per germline (reference sequence). CDR3 loop: CSAKGTSGRDAYEQYF. The CDR3 nucleotides read TGCAGTGCGAAGGGGACTAGCGGGAGGGACGCCTACGAGCAGTACTTC.

The chain carries TRBV24-1 and TRBJ2-1, with D perhaps given as TRBD1 or TRBD2 (5 bases each). The ends were cut back, 0 bases at V and 0 bases at J, with 8 bases in the middle. CDR1 and CDR2 from the germline V gene are KGHDR and SFDVKD. The CDR3 loop spans 16 amino acids. In DNA, the CDR3 is TGTGCCACCAGTGATTTGGCAGGGAGCTCCTACAATGAGCAGTTCTTC. It encodes CATSDLAGSSYNEQFF.

The CDR3 loop is CASSFVSANTGELFF. The DNA of the CDR3 is TGCGCCAGCAGCTTTGTTAGCGCAAACACCGGGGAGCTGTTTTTT. The genes are TRBV5-1 and TRBJ2-2, with a tentative D call TRBD2 (5 bases). Germline lookup yields CDR1 SGHRS and CDR2 YFSETQ. V lost 2 bases to trimming and J lost 2 bases, with 10 bases between them. This CDR3 contains 15 residues.

The rearrangement joins TRBV12-3 or TRBV12-4 to TRBJ2-3; tentative D call: TRBD1 (5 bases). This CDR3 contains 12 residues. Trimming removed 5 bases at V and 4 bases at J, with 7 bases between. The CDR3 coding sequence is TGTGCCAGCAGTCAACAGGCAGATACGCAGTATTTT. This translates into CASSQQADTQYF.

At least ten counts were recorded for this clonotype. The V gene is TRBV9, the J gene TRBJ2-1; D call uncertain. V was pared by 0 bases and J by 0 bases, with 13 bases between. Germline V gene sequence: CDR1 SGDLS, CDR2 YYNGEE. CDR3 length: 17 residues. The CDR3 DNA follows: TGTGCCAGCAGCGTAGAGGTACAGCCGAGCTCCTACAATGAGCAGTTCTTC. Residues: CASSVEVQPSSYNEQFF.

This rearrangement joins TRBV2 to TRBJ2-7; 9 bases line up with TRBD2. The V gene end was trimmed by 3 bases and the J gene end by 5 bases; junction bases not matched to a gene: 8. The CDR3 contains 15 residues. Germline V gives CDR1 SNHLY, CDR2 FYNNEI. The chain's CDR3 is CASSDSQAGGNEQYF. The CDR3 DNA sequence: TGTGCCAGCAGTGATTCTCAAGCGGGAGGAAACGAGCAGTACTTC.

The chain employs TRBV15 and TRBJ2-7; 10 bases are shared with TRBD2. The length of the CDR3 is 16 residues. The junction had 5 bases not matched to a gene; V was cut back by 0 bases and J by 3 bases. Germline V gives CDR1 LNHNV, CDR2 YYDKDF (reference sequence). CDR3 DNA sequence: TGTGCCACCAGCAGAGATTTCAGCGGGAGGGACTACGAGCAGTACTTC. Protein product: CATSRDFSGRDYEQYF.

V and J are TRBV5-6 and TRBJ2-2; no clear D gene. Germline V gives CDR1 SGHDT, CDR2 YYEEEE. CDR3 size: 14 residues. V dropped 2 bases and J dropped 6 bases, with 11 bases sitting between them. This chain's CDR3 is CASSLVQTPGELFF. DNA of the CDR3: TGTGCCAGCAGCTTAGTCCAAACCCCCGGGGAGCTGTTTTTT. Full variable domain (remainder filled in from reference TRBV5-6 and TRBJ2-2): DAGVTQSPTHLIKTRGQQVTLRCSPKSGHDTVSWYQQALGQGPQFIFQYYEEEERQRGNFPDRFSGHQFPNYSSELNVNALLLGDSALYLCASSLVQTPGELFFGEGSRLTVL.

A single count supports this clonotype. This chain joins TRBV11-2 and TRBJ2-1; 7 bases agree with TRBD1. The CDR3 length is 15 residues. The germline gives CDR1 SGHAT, CDR2 FQNNGV. J was trimmed by 5 bases and V by 2 bases; bases with no gene match: 6. CDR3 sequence: CASSLSLGQNNEQFF. The DNA of the CDR3 is TGTGCCAGCAGCTTATCCCTGGGACAGAACAATGAGCAGTTCTTC. Drawing the rest from reference TRBV11-2 and TRBJ2-1, the complete variable domain is EAGVAQSPRYKIIEKRQSVAFWCNPISGHATLYWYQQILGQGPKLLIQFQNNGVVDDSQLPKDRFSAERLKGVDSTLKIQPAKLEDSAVYLCASSLSLGQNNEQFFGPGTRLTVL.

This clonotype was observed a few times. The chain carries TRBV20-1 and TRBJ2-1; 10 bases map to TRBD2. The CDR3 extends over 14 amino acids. The ends lost 5 bases at V and 10 bases at J; junction bases unmatched: 11. Germline V gene lookup returns CDR1 DFQATT and CDR2 SNEGSKA (reference sequence). The DNA for the CDR3 is TGCAGTGCTCCCCCGGGACTAGCGTTTCGGGAGCAGTTCTTC. Its protein product is CSAPPGLAFREQFF.

Concerning this clonotype itself: Possible read error: a much larger clone is one base away. The gene calls are TRBV12-3 or TRBV12-4 and TRBJ1-6, with 10 nucleotides matching TRBD1. After removal of 6 bases from V and 9 bases from J, the junction contained 5 bases not matched to a gene. The CDR3 runs 14 residues. This CDR3 reads CASRPGTGVSPLHF. The DNA of the CDR3 is TGTGCCAGCAGACCCGGGACAGGGGTTTCACCCCTCCACTTT.

This clonotype showed up just a few times. The rearrangement joins TRBV10-3 to TRBJ2-7; TRBD1 agrees at 9 bases. This CDR3 spans 15 amino acids. V lost 0 bases to trimming and J lost 5 bases; unmatched junction nucleotides: 5. Germline CDR1 ENHRY, CDR2 SYGVKD. Here the CDR3 reads CAISESNRGLDEQYF. The CDR3 bases are TGTGCCATCAGTGAGTCGAACAGGGGGCTAGACGAGCAGTACTTC.

This clonotype was seen only a few times. CDR3 amino acids: CATGGGNGYNEQFF. In DNA, the CDR3 is TGTGCCACAGGGGGCGGTAATGGCTACAATGAGCAGTTCTTC. V and J are TRBV24-1 and TRBJ2-1; 7 nucleotides align to TRBD1. Germline V gives CDR1 KGHDR, CDR2 SFDVKD. The CDR3 runs 14 residues. V lost 10 bases and J lost 3; bases outside the gene matches: 8.

CDR3 region: CASHRLAGVGETQYF. CDR3 in DNA: TGTGCCAGTCATCGGCTAGCGGGGGTTGGCGAGACCCAGTACTTC. V gene TRBV11-2 combines with J gene TRBJ2-5, with 10 bases that match TRBD2. From germline, CDR1 is SGHAT and CDR2 FQNNGV. V shed 9 bases and J 5 bases; nucleotides not matched to a gene: 12. CDR3 length equals 15 residues.

This chain connects TRBV4-2 to TRBJ2-1; TRBD1 or TRBD2 may be the D gene (5 bases each). The germline gives CDR1 LGHNA, CDR2 YNFKEQ. V lost 1 base, J lost 9 bases, and 10 bases lay in between. The length of the CDR3 is 13 residues. Here the CDR3 DNA reads TGTGCCAGCAGCCAAGCTGGGGCGGGTGAGCAGTTCTTC. It codes for CASSQAGAGEQFF.

Turning to this clonotype: One end of the junction varies from germline; a read error may be responsible. The V call is TRBV7-3, the J call TRBJ2-5; D possibly corresponds to TRBD2 (5 bases). Looked up from germline, CDR1 is SGHTA and CDR2 is FQGTGA. This CDR3 contains 15 residues. The CDR3 DNA reads as TGTGCCAGCAGCTTGGGAGACGGAGCCCAAGGGACCCAGTACTTC. Translated, it gives CASSLGDGAQGTQYF.

This clonotype was counted between two and nine times. The chain employs TRBV10-3 and TRBJ1-5; D ambiguous. CDR1 ENHRY and CDR2 SYGVKD come from the germline V gene. V gave up 7 bases and J gave up 2 bases, with 15 bases separating them. There are 15 residues in the CDR3. The CDR3 is CAIKGGGEGNQPQHF. DNA of the CDR3: TGTGCCATCAAGGGAGGCGGGGAGGGCAATCAGCCCCAGCATTTT.

This clonotype was detected a few times. The chain carries TRBV5-1 and TRBJ1-4; no reliable D call. CDR3 length: 12 residues. With 5 bases removed from V and 6 bases from J, the gap between germline ends came to 8 bases. Germline V gives CDR1 SGHRS, CDR2 YFSETQ. CDR3 bases: TGCGCCAGCAGGTCGGTTGATGAAAAACTGTTTTTT. Amino acids: CASRSVDEKLFF.

J is TRBJ2-3 and V is TRBV10-1, with TRBD1 identical over 9 bases. V lost 6 bases, J lost 0 bases, and 16 bases stayed unmatched. This CDR3 region has 19 residues. Germline CDR1 WNHNN, CDR2 SYGVQD (reference sequence). CDR3 protein: CASSRTGTGNPSSTDTQYF. The CDR3 DNA sequence: TGCGCCAGCAGCCGAACCGGGACAGGGAACCCATCTAGCACAGATACGCAGTATTTT.

The sample holds a few counts of this clonotype. The CDR3 DNA is TGCAGTGCTCTGAGCGGGCTTAGCACAGATACGCAGTATTTT. Encoded protein: CSALSGLSTDTQYF. The V gene is TRBV20-1, the J gene TRBJ2-3, with D possibly being TRBD2 (6 bases). Germline V gene sequence: CDR1 DFQATT, CDR2 SNEGSKA (reference sequence). Trimming removed 5 bases at V and 0 bases at J, with 12 bases between. CDR3 length: 14 residues.

V usage is TRBV4-2 and J usage is TRBJ1-1, with no clear D. With 0 bases removed from V and 0 bases from J, the gap between germline ends came to 20 bases. Germline CDR1 reads LGHNA; CDR2 reads YNFKEQ. The CDR3 runs 19 residues. The CDR3 is CASSQDVALPPDLNTEAFF. The CDR3 DNA reads as TGTGCCAGCAGCCAAGATGTGGCCCTTCCGCCCGACTTGAACACTGAAGCTTTCTTT.

A note on this clonotype: No DNA is shown, since the ends of the CDR3 on it are uncertain; the CDR3 is the one TCRdb lists. V and J are TRBV20-1 and TRBJ2-2; the DNA was not compared with TRBD1, the D call given in the table. The germline CDR1 and CDR2 sequences are DFQATT and SNEGSKA (reference sequence). With termini counted, the CDR3 has 16 amino acids. This chain's CDR3 is CSAGGAGSNTGELFFF.

This clonotype was seen many times. This chain links TRBV20-1 with TRBJ2-3; D possibly corresponds to TRBD1 (6 bases). Germline loops: CDR1 DFQATT, CDR2 SNEGSKA (reference sequence). Between the trimmed V and J ends, which lost 0 bases and 0 bases, there was a span of 19 bases. The CDR3 is 18 residues long. The CDR3 here is CSARDLSGQTSSTDTQYF. CDR3 nucleotide sequence: TGCAGTGCTAGAGATTTATCAGGACAGACCTCTAGCACAGATACGCAGTATTTT.

This clonotype was seen a few times. CDR3 sequence (DNA): TGTGCCAGCAGTTTAGAGGGAGGGATATCCTACGAGCAGTACTTC. This translates into CASSLEGGISYEQYF. The chain uses TRBV12-3 or TRBV12-4 and TRBJ2-7, with TRBD2 identical over 7 bases. The CDR3 contains 15 residues. Trimming took 1 base from V and 1 from J; bases not matched to a gene: 4.

This clonotype appeared a few times. The chain carries TRBV12-3 or TRBV12-4 and TRBJ1-1; 12 nucleotides line up with TRBD1. CDR3 size: 15 residues. V gave up 4 bases and J gave up 11 bases; unmatched junction bases: 11. DNA of the CDR3: TGTGCCAGCAGTTGGGCTTCCGGGACAGGGGGCTGGGCTTTCTTT. This gives the protein CASSWASGTGGWAFF.

V gene TRBV7-6 combines with J gene TRBJ2-5; the D gene is possibly TRBD1 (6 bases). Trimming took off 4 bases at V and 5 bases at J, with 14 bases between the two ends. There are 14 residues in the CDR3. Germline loops: CDR1 SGHVS, CDR2 FNYEAQ. CDR3 sequence reads: CASSSGQSRETQYF. The CDR3 DNA follows: TGTGCCAGCAGCTCCGGACAGTCTAGGGAGACCCAGTACTTC.

Many counts were recorded for this clonotype. The V gene is TRBV5-1, the J gene TRBJ2-7, with a tentative D call TRBD2 (6 bases). The CDR3 is 15 residues long. Germline CDR1 SGHRS, CDR2 YFSETQ. Trimming removed 4 bases from V and 3 bases from J, with 17 bases in between. DNA of the CDR3: TGCGCCAGCAGCCTCCCGGGACTTGGAATCTACGAGCAGTACTTC. Protein product: CASSLPGLGIYEQYF.

This clonotype appeared a few times. The chain is built from TRBV10-1 and TRBJ2-5; TRBD1 or TRBD2 may be the D gene (5 bases each). The CDR3 has 16 amino acids. Germline-derived CDR1 and CDR2 are WNHNN and SYGVQD (reference sequence). Trimming left V 1 base short and J 5 bases short, with 17 bases between. The CDR3 loop is CASSEFQGAGKETQYF. DNA of the CDR3: TGCGCCAGCAGTGAGTTTCAGGGCGCGGGCAAGGAGACCCAGTACTTC.

This clonotype has just a few counts. J is TRBJ2-4 and V is TRBV12-3 or TRBV12-4, with 14 positions matching TRBD2. There are 17 residues in the CDR3. V shed 5 bases, J shed 6 bases, and the junction held 9 bases outside the gene matches. CDR3 loop: CASSGLAGGSRANIQYF. CDR3 DNA sequence: TGTGCCAGCAGTGGACTAGCGGGAGGAAGTAGGGCAAACATTCAGTACTTC.

The chain carries TRBV5-1 and TRBJ2-3; possibly TRBD1 for D (6 bases). Germline lookup yields CDR1 SGHRS and CDR2 YFSETQ. The CDR3 sequence is 17 residues long. V gave up 3 bases and J gave up 5 bases, with 22 bases separating them. The CDR3 is CASSWGPSLQAKDTQYF. DNA of the CDR3: TGCGCCAGCAGCTGGGGGCCTAGCCTACAGGCGAAAGATACGCAGTATTTT.

The V gene is TRBV5-1, the J gene TRBJ2-7; D tentatively fits TRBD1 or TRBD2 (5 bases each). The CDR3 runs 15 residues. Germline assignment: CDR1 SGHRS and CDR2 YFSETQ. Trimming pared 2 bases from V and 0 bases from J, leaving 12 bases between. CDR3 sequence (DNA): TGCGCCAGCAGCTTTTTGGGACCGAGCTCCTACGAGCAGTACTTC. Translating it yields CASSFLGPSSYEQYF.